The 25 T cell receptor beta chains listed next were all sequenced from one sample in a study of blood T cells in healthy people across ages. Using a J-beta primer mix together with a sample-barcoded 5' primer, a second PCR was run for about 6 to 11 cycles. TCRdb recomputed calls from the 5' RACE reads with MiXCR, one row per CDR3 protein. The sample consists of more than 800,000 distinct CDR3 sequences, more than 40% of them appearing once. Sequencing was carried out using blood. These receptors all come from a woman aged 55-69 years in good health.

This chain uses TRBV3-1 with TRBJ2-7; TRBD1 matches at 7 bases. There are 14 residues in the CDR3. The V segment lost 4 bases and the J segment 1 base; nucleotides outside the gene matches: 4. Per germline, CDR1 LGHDT and CDR2 YNNKEL (reference sequence). For the CDR3, the DNA is TGTGCCAGCAGCCCTGACAGGGATTCCTACGAGCAGTACTTC. Its translation: CASSPDRDSYEQYF.

V usage is TRBV7-2 and J usage is TRBJ2-3; the D is unclear. The ends were cut back, 6 bases at V and 5 bases at J, with 12 bases in the middle. Germline CDR1 and CDR2: SGHTA and FQGNSA. The CDR3 spans 13 residues. DNA of the CDR3: TGTGCCAGCAGTAGAGCTATTCGAGATACGCAGTATTTT. Encoded protein: CASSRAIRDTQYF. Drawing the rest from reference TRBV7-2 and TRBJ2-3, the complete variable domain is GAGVSQSPSNKVTEKGKDVELRCDPISGHTALYWYRQSLGQGLEFLIYFQGNSAPDKSGLPSDRFSAERTGGSVSTLTIQRTQQEDSAVYLCASSRAIRDTQYFGPGTRLTVL.

This clonotype has more than one count but fewer than ten. The gene calls are TRBV27 and TRBJ2-1, with TRBD2 identical over 11 bases. With 8 bases clipped from V and 14 bases from J, the junction kept 14 bases outside the gene matches. The CDR3 spans 14 residues. The germline V gene has CDR1 MNHEY and CDR2 SMNVEV (reference sequence). In nucleotides, the CDR3 is TGTGCCAGCGCAAGGGGGCTAGCGGGAGGATTGGAGTTCTTC. Protein sequence: CASARGLAGGLEFF.

The sample holds one count of this clonotype. This chain connects TRBV2 to TRBJ1-6; a weak D match, TRBD1 (5 bases). The CDR3 runs to 15 residues. Deletions cut 4 bases from V and 9 bases from J, with 16 bases between. CDR1 is SNHLY and CDR2 is FYNNEI in the germline V gene. In nucleotides, the CDR3 is TGTGCCAGCAGTGCAGGAGACAGAGAGCGTTCACCCCTCCACTTT. It is translated as CASSAGDRERSPLHF.

This clonotype is a singleton in its sample. The CDR3 reads CASSWGQGLYPTF. CDR3 DNA sequence: TGTGCCAGCAGTTGGGGACAGGGGCTCTATCCCACCTTC. The chain recombines TRBV6-5 with TRBJ1-2; 10 bases agree with TRBD1. V shed 4 bases and J 13 bases; nucleotides not matched to a gene: 9. The CDR3 has 13 amino acids. Per germline, CDR1 MNHEY and CDR2 SVGAGI.

This clonotype came up a few times. The rearrangement links TRBV12-3 or TRBV12-4 to TRBJ1-1; D not certain. V was trimmed by 5 bases and J by 3 bases, leaving 13 bases between them. The CDR3 extends over 14 amino acids. The CDR3 protein is CASSPRPKDTEAFF. DNA of the CDR3: TGTGCCAGCAGTCCTCGGCCGAAGGACACTGAAGCTTTCTTT.

This clonotype was detected a few times. The V and J genes are TRBV5-5 and TRBJ2-7; TRBD2 matches 7 bases. The CDR3 is 13 amino acids. CDR1 SGHKS and CDR2 YYEKEE come from the germline V gene (reference sequence). V dropped 4 bases and J dropped 3; count of bases not matched to a gene: 4. The CDR3 loop is CASSPSGNYEQYF. Here the CDR3 DNA reads TGTGCCAGCAGCCCCAGCGGGAACTACGAGCAGTACTTC. The whole variable domain, remainder taken from reference TRBV5-5 and TRBJ2-7, is DAGVTQSPTHLIKTRGQQVTLRCSPISGHKSVSWYQQVLGQGPQFIFQYYEKEERGRGNFPDRFSARQFPNYSSELNVNALLLGDSALYLCASSPSGNYEQYFGPGTRLTVT.

This clonotype has a handful of counts. The chain uses TRBV27 and TRBJ2-7, with 8 bases that match TRBD2. V gave up 3 bases and J gave up 3 bases; unmatched junction bases: 7. The length of the CDR3 is 15 residues. Germline CDR1 and CDR2: MNHEY and SMNVEV (reference sequence). CDR3 DNA: TGTGCCAGCAGTTTCGCGGCGGGGGGCGGCTACGAGCAGTACTTC. It specifies CASSFAAGGGYEQYF.

This chain connects TRBV2 to TRBJ1-1, with TRBD1 as a possible D gene (6 bases). Between the trimmed V and J ends, which lost 4 bases and 1 base, there was a span of 10 bases. The CDR3 has 14 residues. The germline V gene has CDR1 SNHLY and CDR2 FYNNEI. The CDR3 sequence is CASSVRTANTEAFF. The CDR3 coding sequence is TGTGCCAGCAGTGTTAGGACAGCGAACACTGAAGCTTTCTTT.

The DNA of the CDR3 is TGTGCCATTGGACTAGCGCCCACAGATACGCAGTATTTT. This translates into CAIGLAPTDTQYF. The chain uses TRBV28 and TRBJ2-3; 9 nucleotides match TRBD2. The CDR3 covers 13 residues. CDR1 is MDHEN and CDR2 is SYDVKM in the germline V gene. The J segment lost 2 bases and the V segment lost 10 bases, leaving 4 bases of the junction unmatched.

The chain recombines TRBV5-1 with TRBJ2-1, with TRBD1 matching 8 bases. CDR1 is SGHRS and CDR2 is YFSETQ in the germline V gene. Trimming cost V 3 bases and J 6 bases; bases outside gene matches: 8. The CDR3 spans 15 residues. CDR3 region: CASSWSGGAPNEQFF. The CDR3 bases are TGCGCCAGCAGCTGGTCAGGGGGCGCCCCCAATGAGCAGTTCTTC.

This clonotype showed up just a few times. The junction does not match germline at one end; this may be a read error. The V call is TRBV27, the J call TRBJ2-5, with a tentative D call TRBD1 (6 bases). The CDR3 consists of 14 residues. Germline V gene sequence: CDR1 MNHEY, CDR2 SMNVEV (reference sequence). The CDR3 DNA is TGTGCCAGCAGTCCCGACAGGCCCCAAGGGACCCAGTACTTC. It yields the protein CASSPDRPQGTQYF.

The chain joins TRBV6-6 to TRBJ2-1; 10 bases are a match to TRBD2. The junction had 11 bases not matched to a gene; V was cut back by 4 bases and J by 8 bases. The germline CDR1 and CDR2 sequences are MNHNY and SVGAGI (reference sequence). The CDR3 loop spans 16 amino acids. CDR3 DNA sequence: TGTGCCAGCAGTTCACTACTAGCGGGATTAAGGGATGAGCAGTTCTTC. Translated: CASSSLLAGLRDEQFF.

Only a few counts were recorded for this clonotype. J is TRBJ1-5 and V is TRBV28, with 7 bases identical to TRBD1. The CDR3 length is 14 residues. The V and J ends lost 6 bases and 3 bases, in that order; junction bases with no gene match: 5. Germline V CDR1 and CDR2: MDHEN, SYDVKM. The CDR3, as DNA: TGTGCCAGCAGACCAGGGGGGCCCAATCAGCCCCAGCATTTT. Residues: CASRPGGPNQPQHF.

The V and J genes are TRBV11-3 and TRBJ2-5; 16 nucleotides align to TRBD2. Germline CDR1 SGHNT, CDR2 YENEEA. The CDR3 covers 18 residues. Trimming cost V 5 bases and J 1 base; bases outside gene matches: 7. For the CDR3, the DNA is TGTGCCAGCAGCCCCGGGACTAGCGGGAGGGCCAGCCAAGAGACCCAGTACTTC. Translating gives CASSPGTSGRASQETQYF.

Only a few counts were recorded for this clonotype. The chain is built from TRBV20-1 and TRBJ1-5, with a possible D match to TRBD1 (5 bases). Trimming stripped 5 bases from V and 4 bases from J, with 18 bases between. Germline V gives CDR1 DFQATT, CDR2 SNEGSKA (reference sequence). The CDR3 is 15 amino acids. The CDR3 DNA is TGCAGTGCTCGTCCGCGGGGCATACCAAATCAGCCCCAGCATTTT. It specifies CSARPRGIPNQPQHF.

This clonotype was detected only a few times. The rearrangement links TRBV20-1 to TRBJ2-5, with D tentatively TRBD1 (6 bases). V lost 5 bases and J lost 1, with 11 bases in between. CDR3 size: 13 residues. Germline CDR1 reads DFQATT; CDR2 reads SNEGSKA (reference sequence). The CDR3 loop reads CSAPDSFQETQYF. In DNA, the CDR3 is TGCAGTGCTCCGGACAGTTTCCAAGAGACCCAGTACTTC.

This clonotype turned up a few times. The rearrangement links TRBV28 to TRBJ2-5; D assignment may be TRBD1 or TRBD2 (6 bases each). V was cut by 6 bases and J by 9 bases, with 29 bases left in between. This CDR3 region has 17 residues. Looked up from germline, CDR1 is MDHEN and CDR2 is SYDVKM. Here the CDR3 reads CASSFTGWGAKGRAQYF. CDR3 sequence (DNA): TGTGCCAGCAGCTTTACTGGATGGGGGGCTAAGGGTCGGGCCCAGTACTTC.

This clonotype was observed a handful of times. This chain links TRBV29-1 with TRBJ2-5; tentatively, D is TRBD1 (6 bases). Trimming took 4 bases from V and 7 from J, leaving 13 bases between them. The CDR3 runs to 12 residues. Germline V gene sequence: CDR1 SQVTM, CDR2 ANQGSEA. CDR3 coding DNA: TGCAGCGTTGCCGTGGACAGTGGGACCCAGTACTTC. Amino acids: CSVAVDSGTQYF.

The rearrangement links TRBV20-1 to TRBJ2-7; TRBD1 matches 7 bases. V dropped 6 bases and J dropped 3; count of bases not matched to a gene: 8. From germline, CDR1 is DFQATT and CDR2 SNEGSKA (reference sequence). The CDR3 length is 13 residues. CDR3 amino acids: CSADGQVDYEQYF. The CDR3 DNA reads as TGCAGTGCCGACGGACAGGTGGACTACGAGCAGTACTTC.

J is TRBJ2-1 and V is TRBV2; the D gene is possibly TRBD2 (5 bases). The J call may be faulty, since TRBJ2-7 better matches the DNA end. The CDR3 length is 14 residues. Germline V CDR1 and CDR2: SNHLY, FYNNEI. CDR3 sequence: CASSGDPPGYEQYF. CDR3 DNA sequence: TGTGCCAGCAGTGGTGACCCCCCGGGATACGAGCAGTACTTC.

The rearrangement joins TRBV20-1 to TRBJ1-2; no firm D call. The CDR3 spans 14 residues. V was shortened by 6 bases and J by 4 bases, with 18 bases between the two germline ends. Germline V gene sequence: CDR1 DFQATT, CDR2 SNEGSKA (reference sequence). The CDR3 DNA is TGCAGTGCCGAACACGGGAAATTAAGCTATGGCTACACCTTC. This gives the protein CSAEHGKLSYGYTF.

In its sample, this clonotype was seen a few times. This chain uses TRBV29-1 with TRBJ2-1, with TRBD2 matching over 9 bases. J lost 5 bases, V lost 8 bases, and 4 bases had no gene match. Germline V gene lookup returns CDR1 SQVTM and CDR2 ANQGSEA. The CDR3 consists of 12 residues. CDR3 sequence reads: CSLGLANNEQFF. CDR3 coding DNA: TGCAGCTTGGGACTAGCAAACAATGAGCAGTTCTTC.

On this clonotype itself: Compared with germline, one end of the junction differs, possibly owing to a read error. This chain joins TRBV29-1 and TRBJ1-5; D remains ambiguous. The CDR3 totals 13 residues. The germline V gene encodes CDR1 SQVTM and CDR2 ANQGSEA. The CDR3 DNA reads TGCAGCGTTCAAGAGAACGGCAATCAGCCCCAGCATTTT. This translates into CSVQENGNQPQHF. Full variable domain (missing parts from reference TRBV29-1 and TRBJ1-5): SAVISQKPSRDICQRGTSLTIQCQVDSQVTMMFWYRQQPGQSLTLIATANQGSEATYESGFVIDKFPISRPNLTFSTLTVSNMSPEDSSIYLCSVQENGNQPQHFGDGTRLSIL.

The rearrangement links TRBV7-9 to TRBJ1-2; 7 nucleotides align to TRBD1. CDR3 length equals 17 residues. Looked up from germline, CDR1 is SEHNR and CDR2 is FQNEAQ (reference sequence). The V gene end was trimmed by 5 bases and the J gene end by 7 bases; junction bases not matched to a gene: 19. Written as DNA, the CDR3 is TGTGCCAGCAGCCTAGGGAGCAGGGGGGAAGGTTCATTTGGCTACACCTTC. Residues: CASSLGSRGEGSFGYTF.